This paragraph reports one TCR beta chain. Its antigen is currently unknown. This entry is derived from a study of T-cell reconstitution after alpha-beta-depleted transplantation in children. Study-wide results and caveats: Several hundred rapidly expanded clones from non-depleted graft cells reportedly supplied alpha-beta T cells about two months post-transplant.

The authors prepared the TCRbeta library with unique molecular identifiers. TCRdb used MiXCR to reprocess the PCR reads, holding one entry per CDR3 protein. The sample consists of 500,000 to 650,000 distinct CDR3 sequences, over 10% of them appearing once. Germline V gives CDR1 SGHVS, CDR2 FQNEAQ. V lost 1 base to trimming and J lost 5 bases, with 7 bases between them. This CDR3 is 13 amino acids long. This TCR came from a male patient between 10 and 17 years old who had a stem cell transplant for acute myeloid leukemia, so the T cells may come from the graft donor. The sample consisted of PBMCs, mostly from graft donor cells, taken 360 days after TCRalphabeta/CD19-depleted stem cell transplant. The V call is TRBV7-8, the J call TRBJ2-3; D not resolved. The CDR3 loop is CASSLEVLDTQYF. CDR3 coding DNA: TGTGCCAGCAGCTTAGAAGTATTAGATACGCAGTATTTT.